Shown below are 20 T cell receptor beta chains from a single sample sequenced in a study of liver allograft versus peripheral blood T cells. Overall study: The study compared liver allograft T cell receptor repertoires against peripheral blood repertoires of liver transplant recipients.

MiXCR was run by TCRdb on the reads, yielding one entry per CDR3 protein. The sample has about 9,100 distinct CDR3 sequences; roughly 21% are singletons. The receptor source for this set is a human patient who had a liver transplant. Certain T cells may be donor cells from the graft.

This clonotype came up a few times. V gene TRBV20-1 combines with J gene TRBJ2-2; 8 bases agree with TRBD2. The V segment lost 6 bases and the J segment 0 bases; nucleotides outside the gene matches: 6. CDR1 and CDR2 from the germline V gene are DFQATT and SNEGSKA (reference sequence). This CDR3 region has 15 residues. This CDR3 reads CSAGRGGTNTGELFF. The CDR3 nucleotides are TGCAGTGCCGGCCGCGGGGGGACGAACACCGGGGAGCTGTTTTTT.

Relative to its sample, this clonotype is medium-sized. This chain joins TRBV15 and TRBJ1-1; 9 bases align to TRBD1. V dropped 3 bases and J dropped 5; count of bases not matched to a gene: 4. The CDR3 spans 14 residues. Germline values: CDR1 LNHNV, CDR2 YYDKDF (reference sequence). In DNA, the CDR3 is TGTGCCACCAGCAGGACAGGGGGAATGACTGAAGCTTTCTTT. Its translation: CATSRTGGMTEAFF.

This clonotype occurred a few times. CDR3 DNA: TGTGCCAGCAGTTACAAAGCGGGGGGACCCTACGAGCAGTACTTC. Its translation: CASSYKAGGPYEQYF. The chain links TRBV6-2 or TRBV6-3 to TRBJ2-7; 9 positions agree with TRBD2. V lost 2 bases to trimming and J lost 2 bases; unmatched junction nucleotides: 4. This CDR3 comprises 15 residues. CDR1 MNHEY and CDR2 SVGEGT come from the germline V gene.

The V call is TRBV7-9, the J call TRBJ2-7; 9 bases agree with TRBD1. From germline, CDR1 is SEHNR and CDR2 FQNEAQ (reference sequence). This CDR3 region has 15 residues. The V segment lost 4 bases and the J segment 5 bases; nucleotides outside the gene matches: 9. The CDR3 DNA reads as TGTGCCAGCAGCTCGGGACAGGGTTTTATGGACGAGCAGTACTTC. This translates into CASSSGQGFMDEQYF. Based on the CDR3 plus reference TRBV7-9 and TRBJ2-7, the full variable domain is DTGVSQNPRHKITKRGQNVTFRCDPISEHNRLYWYRQTLGQGPEFLTYFQNEAQLEKSRLLSDRFSAERPKGSFSTLEIQRTEQGDSAMYLCASSSGQGFMDEQYFGPGTRLTVT.

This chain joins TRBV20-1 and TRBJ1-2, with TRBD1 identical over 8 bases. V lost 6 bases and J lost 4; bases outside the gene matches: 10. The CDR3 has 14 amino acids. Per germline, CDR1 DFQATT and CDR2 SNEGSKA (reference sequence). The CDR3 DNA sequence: TGCAGTGCCAATCAGGGGGCCTTCCTCTATGGCTACACCTTC. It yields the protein CSANQGAFLYGYTF.

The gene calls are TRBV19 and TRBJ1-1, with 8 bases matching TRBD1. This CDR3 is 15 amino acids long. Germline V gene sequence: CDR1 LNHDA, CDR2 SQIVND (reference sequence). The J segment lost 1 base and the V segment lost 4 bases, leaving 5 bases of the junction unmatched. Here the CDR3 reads CASSRGQEGNTEAFF. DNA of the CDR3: TGTGCCAGTAGTAGGGGACAGGAAGGGAACACTGAAGCTTTCTTT.

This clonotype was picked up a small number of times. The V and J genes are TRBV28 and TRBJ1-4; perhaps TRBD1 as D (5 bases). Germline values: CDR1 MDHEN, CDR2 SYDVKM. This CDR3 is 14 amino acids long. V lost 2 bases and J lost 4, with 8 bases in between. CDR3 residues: CASSLRGNNEKLFF. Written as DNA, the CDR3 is TGTGCCAGCAGTTTACGGGGCAATAATGAAAAACTGTTTTTT.

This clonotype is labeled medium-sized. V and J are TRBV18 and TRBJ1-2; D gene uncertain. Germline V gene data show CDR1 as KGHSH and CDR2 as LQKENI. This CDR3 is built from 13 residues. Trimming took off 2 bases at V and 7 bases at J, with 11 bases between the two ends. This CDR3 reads CASSPSRETGYTF. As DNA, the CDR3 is TGTGCCAGCTCACCAAGCCGGGAAACTGGCTACACCTTC. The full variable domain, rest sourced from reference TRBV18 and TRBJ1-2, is NAGVMQNPRHLVRRRGQEARLRCSPMKGHSHVYWYRQLPEEGLKFMVYLQKENIIDESGMPKERFSAEFPKEGPSILRIQQVVRGDSAAYFCASSPSRETGYTFGSGTRLTVV.

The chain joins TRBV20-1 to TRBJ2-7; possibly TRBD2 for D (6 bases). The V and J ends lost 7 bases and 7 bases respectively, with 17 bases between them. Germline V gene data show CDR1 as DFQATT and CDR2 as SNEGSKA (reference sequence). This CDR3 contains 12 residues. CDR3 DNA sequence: TGCAGTGGGACTACCTCTTGGGGGGAGCAGTACTTC. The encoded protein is CSGTTSWGEQYF.

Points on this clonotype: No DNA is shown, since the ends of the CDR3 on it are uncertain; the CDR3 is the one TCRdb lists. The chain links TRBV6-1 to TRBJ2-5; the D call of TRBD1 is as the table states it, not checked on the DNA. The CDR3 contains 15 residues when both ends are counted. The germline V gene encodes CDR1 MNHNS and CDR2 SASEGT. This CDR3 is CASSEALLFGQGNNF.

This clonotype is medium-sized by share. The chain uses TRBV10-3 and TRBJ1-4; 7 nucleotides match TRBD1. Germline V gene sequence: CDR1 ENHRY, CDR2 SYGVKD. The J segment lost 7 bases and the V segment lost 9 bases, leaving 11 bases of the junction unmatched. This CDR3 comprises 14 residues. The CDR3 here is CAISGGGLGEKLFF. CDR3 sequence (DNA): TGTGCCATATCCGGAGGGGGCCTAGGTGAAAAACTGTTTTTT.

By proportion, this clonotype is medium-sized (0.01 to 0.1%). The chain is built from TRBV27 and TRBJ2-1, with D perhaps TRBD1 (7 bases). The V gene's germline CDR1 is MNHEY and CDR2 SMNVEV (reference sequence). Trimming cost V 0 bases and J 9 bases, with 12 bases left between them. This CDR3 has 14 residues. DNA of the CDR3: TGTGCCAGCAGTTTATCAGCAGGGGGAGGTGAGCAGTTCTTC. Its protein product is CASSLSAGGGEQFF.

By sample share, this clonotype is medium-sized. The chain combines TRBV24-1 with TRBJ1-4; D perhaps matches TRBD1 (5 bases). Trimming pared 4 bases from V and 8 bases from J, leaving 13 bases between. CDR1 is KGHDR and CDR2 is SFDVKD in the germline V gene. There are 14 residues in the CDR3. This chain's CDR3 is CATSDSQGGEKLFF. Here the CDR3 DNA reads TGTGCCACCAGTGACTCGCAGGGCGGCGAAAAACTGTTTTTT.

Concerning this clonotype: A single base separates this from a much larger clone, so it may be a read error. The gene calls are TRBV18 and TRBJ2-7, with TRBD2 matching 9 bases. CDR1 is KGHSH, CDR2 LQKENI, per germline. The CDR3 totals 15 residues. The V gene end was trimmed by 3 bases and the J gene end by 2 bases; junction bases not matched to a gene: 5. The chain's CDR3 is CASSPGTSRTYEQYF. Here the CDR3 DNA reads TGTGCCAGCTCACCGGGGACTAGCAGGACCTACGAGCAGTACTTC.

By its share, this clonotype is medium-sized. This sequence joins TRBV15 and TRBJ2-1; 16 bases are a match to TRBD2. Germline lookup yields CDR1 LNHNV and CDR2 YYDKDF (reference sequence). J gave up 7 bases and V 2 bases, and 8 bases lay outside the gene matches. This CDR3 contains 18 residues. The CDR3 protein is CATSRWGLAGGGDNEQFF. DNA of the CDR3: TGTGCCACCAGCAGATGGGGACTAGCGGGAGGGGGGGATAATGAGCAGTTCTTC. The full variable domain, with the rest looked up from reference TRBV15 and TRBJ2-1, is DAMVIQNPRYQVTQFGKPVTLSCSQTLNHNVMYWYQQKSSQAPKLLFHYYDKDFNNEADTPDNFQSRRPNTSFCFLDIRSPGLGDTAMYLCATSRWGLAGGGDNEQFFGPGTRLTVL.

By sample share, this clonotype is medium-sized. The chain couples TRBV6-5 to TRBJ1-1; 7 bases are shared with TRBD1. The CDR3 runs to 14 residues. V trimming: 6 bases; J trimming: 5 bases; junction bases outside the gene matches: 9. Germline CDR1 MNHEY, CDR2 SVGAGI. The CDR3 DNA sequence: TGTGCCAGCAGACGACCCACAGGGGATACTGAAGCTTTCTTT. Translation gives CASRRPTGDTEAFF.

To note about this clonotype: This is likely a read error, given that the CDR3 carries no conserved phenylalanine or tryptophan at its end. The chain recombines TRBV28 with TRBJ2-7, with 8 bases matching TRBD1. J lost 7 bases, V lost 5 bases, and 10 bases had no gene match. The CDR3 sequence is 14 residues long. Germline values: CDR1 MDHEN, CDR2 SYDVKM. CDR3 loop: CASSPADRAREQYS. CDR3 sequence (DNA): TGTGCCAGCAGTCCCGCGGACAGGGCAAGGGAGCAGTACTCC.

DNA of the CDR3: TGTGCCAGCAGTTTGGAGACAGGGAGCTATGGCTACACCTTC. Translated: CASSLETGSYGYTF. This chain uses TRBV28 with TRBJ1-2, with 7 bases aligning to TRBD1. The germline V gene has CDR1 MDHEN and CDR2 SYDVKM. The CDR3 has 14 amino acids. The V gene end was trimmed by 3 bases and the J gene end by 4 bases; junction bases not matched to a gene: 5.

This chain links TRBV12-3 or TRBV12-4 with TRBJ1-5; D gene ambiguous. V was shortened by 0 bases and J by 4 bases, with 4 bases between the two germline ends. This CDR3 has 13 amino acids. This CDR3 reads CASSLAENQPQHF. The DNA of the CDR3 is TGTGCCAGCAGTTTAGCCGAAAATCAGCCCCAGCATTTT.

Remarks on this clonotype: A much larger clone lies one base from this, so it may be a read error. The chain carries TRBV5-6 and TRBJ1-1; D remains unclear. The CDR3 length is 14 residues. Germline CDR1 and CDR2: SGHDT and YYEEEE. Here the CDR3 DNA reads TGTGCCAGCAGCTTGAATTTCTTAAACACTGGAGCTTTCTTT. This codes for CASSLNFLNTGAFF. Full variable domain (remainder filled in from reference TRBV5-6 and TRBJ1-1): DAGVTQSPTHLIKTRGQQVTLRCSPKSGHDTVSWYQQALGQGPQFIFQYYEEEERQRGNFPDRFSGHQFPNYSSELNVNALLLGDSALYLCASSLNFLNTGAFFGQGTRLTVV.